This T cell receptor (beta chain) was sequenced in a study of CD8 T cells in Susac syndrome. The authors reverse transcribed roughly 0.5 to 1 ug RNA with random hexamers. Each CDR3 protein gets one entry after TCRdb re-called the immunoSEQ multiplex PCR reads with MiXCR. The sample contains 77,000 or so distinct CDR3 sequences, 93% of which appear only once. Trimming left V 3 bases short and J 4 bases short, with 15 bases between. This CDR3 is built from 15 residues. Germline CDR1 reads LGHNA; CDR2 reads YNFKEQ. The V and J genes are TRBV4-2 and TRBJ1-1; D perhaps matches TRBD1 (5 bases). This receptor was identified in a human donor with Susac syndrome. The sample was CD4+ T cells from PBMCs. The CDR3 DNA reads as TGTGCCAGCAGCCAGGTGGGACCGGGCGGCACTGAAGCTTTCTTT. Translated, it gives CASSQVGPGGTEAFF.